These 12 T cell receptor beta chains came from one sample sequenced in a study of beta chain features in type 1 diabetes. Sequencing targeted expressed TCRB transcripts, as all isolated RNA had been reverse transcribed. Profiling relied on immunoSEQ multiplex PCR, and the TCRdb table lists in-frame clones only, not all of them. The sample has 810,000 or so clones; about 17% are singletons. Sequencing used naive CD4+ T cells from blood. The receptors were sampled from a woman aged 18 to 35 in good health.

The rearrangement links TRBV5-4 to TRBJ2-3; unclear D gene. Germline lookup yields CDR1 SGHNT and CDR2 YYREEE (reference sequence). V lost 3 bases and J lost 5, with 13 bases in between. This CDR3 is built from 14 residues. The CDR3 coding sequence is TGTGCCAGCAGCTCCAACCAGCCTAGAGATACGCAGTATTTT. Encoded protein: CASSSNQPRDTQYF.

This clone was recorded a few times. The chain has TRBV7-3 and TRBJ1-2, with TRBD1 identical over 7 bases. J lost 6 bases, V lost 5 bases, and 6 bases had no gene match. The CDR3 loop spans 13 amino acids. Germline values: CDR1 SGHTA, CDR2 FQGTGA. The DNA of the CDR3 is TGTGCCAGCAGCCCCCAGGGGGGTGATGGCTACACCTTC. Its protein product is CASSPQGGDGYTF.

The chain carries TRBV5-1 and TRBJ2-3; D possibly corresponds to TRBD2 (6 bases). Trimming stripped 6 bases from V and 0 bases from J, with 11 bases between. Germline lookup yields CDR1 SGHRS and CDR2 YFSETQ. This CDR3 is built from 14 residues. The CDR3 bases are TGCGCCAGCAAACCGGGGACTAGCACAGATACGCAGTATTTT. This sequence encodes CASKPGTSTDTQYF.

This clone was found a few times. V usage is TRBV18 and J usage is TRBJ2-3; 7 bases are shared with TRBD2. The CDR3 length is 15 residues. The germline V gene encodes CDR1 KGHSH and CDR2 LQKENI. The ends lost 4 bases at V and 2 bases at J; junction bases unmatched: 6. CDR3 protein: CASSRGLEVTDTQYF. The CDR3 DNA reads TGTGCCAGCTCACGAGGACTAGAAGTCACAGATACGCAGTATTTT.

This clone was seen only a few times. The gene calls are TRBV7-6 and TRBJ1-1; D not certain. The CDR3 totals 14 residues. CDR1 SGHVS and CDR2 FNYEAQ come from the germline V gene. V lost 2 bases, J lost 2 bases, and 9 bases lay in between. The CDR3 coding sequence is TGTGCCAGCAGCTTACCTGGACTTAACACTGAAGCTTTCTTT. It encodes CASSLPGLNTEAFF.

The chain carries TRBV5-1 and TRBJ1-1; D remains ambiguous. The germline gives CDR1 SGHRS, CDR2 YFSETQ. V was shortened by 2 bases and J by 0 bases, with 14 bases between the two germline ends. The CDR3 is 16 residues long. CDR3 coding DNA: TGCGCCAGCAGCTTAAGGACCGCGAGAATGAACACTGAAGCTTTCTTT. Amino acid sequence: CASSLRTARMNTEAFF.

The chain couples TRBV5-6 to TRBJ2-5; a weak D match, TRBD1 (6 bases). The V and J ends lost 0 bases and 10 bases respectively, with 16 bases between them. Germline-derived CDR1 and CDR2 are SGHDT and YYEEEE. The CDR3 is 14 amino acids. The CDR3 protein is CASSLAGGKGHQYF. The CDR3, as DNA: TGTGCCAGCAGCTTGGCCGGTGGGAAGGGACACCAGTACTTC.

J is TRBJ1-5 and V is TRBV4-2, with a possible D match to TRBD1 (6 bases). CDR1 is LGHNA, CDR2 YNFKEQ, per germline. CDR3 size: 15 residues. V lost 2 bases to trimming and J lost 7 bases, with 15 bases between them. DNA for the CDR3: TGTGCCAGCAGCCAAACACAGGGAGGAGGACAGCCCCAGCATTTT. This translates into CASSQTQGGGQPQHF.

CDR3 sequence: CASSPRGIAGGKQTQYF. In DNA, the CDR3 is TGTGCCAGCTCACCTCGGGGAATAGCGGGAGGTAAACAGACCCAGTACTTC. The chain has TRBV18 and TRBJ2-5; 10 bases align to TRBD2. The CDR3 has 17 amino acids. V lost 3 bases and J lost 6; bases outside the gene matches: 13. Germline loops: CDR1 KGHSH, CDR2 LQKENI.

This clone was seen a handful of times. In DNA, the CDR3 is TGCGCCAGCAGCTTAACTAGCGGGACGTACTACGAGCAGTACTTC. Translated, it gives CASSLTSGTYYEQYF. The V and J genes are TRBV5-1 and TRBJ2-7, with 10 bases fitting TRBD2. This CDR3 spans 15 amino acids. The germline CDR1 and CDR2 sequences are SGHRS and YFSETQ. Trimming removed 2 bases from V and 3 bases from J; junction bases left unmatched: 5.

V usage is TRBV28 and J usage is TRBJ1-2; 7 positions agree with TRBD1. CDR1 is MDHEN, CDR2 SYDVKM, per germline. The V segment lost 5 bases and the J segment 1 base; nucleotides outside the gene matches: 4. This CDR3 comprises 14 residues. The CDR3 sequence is CASSKTGYNYGYTF. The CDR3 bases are TGTGCCAGCAGTAAGACAGGGTATAACTATGGCTACACCTTC.

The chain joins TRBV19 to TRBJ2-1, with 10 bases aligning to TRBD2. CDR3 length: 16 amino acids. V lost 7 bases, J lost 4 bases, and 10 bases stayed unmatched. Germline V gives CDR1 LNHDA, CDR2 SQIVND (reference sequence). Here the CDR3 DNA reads TGTGCCAGTACCCCTAGCGGGAGAAGGGAATACAATGAGCAGTTCTTC. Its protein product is CASTPSGRREYNEQFF.